One sample yielded the 17 T cell receptor beta chains listed below, sequenced in a study of cytomegalovirus exposure and HLA in healthy donors. Only in-frame clones appear in the TCRdb table, and some are missing; sequencing was by immunoSEQ multiplex PCR. Of approximately 160,000 clones listed, approximately 96% are singletons. Material for sequencing was PBMCs. These receptors were collected from a young woman in good health and CMV-seronegative.

A word on this clone: The identical CDR3 is also encoded by other nucleotide sequences in the sample. The J gene is TRBJ1-5, the V gene TRBV19; 8 nucleotides line up with TRBD1. CDR3 length equals 15 residues. After removal of 3 bases from V and 1 base from J, the junction contained 2 bases not matched to a gene. Germline CDR1 is LNHDA and CDR2 is SQIVND (reference sequence). CDR3 DNA sequence: TGTGCCAGTAGTATTGGACAGGGAAGCAATCAGCCCCAGCATTTT. Protein: CASSIGQGSNQPQHF.

The rearrangement links TRBV6-1 to TRBJ1-1; weak D call: TRBD1 (5 bases). CDR1 and CDR2 (germline): MNHNS, SASEGT. The CDR3 length is 14 residues. Trimming removed 2 bases from V and 6 bases from J, with 13 bases in between. CDR3 sequence reads: CASSERGYEPEAFF. The CDR3 DNA sequence: TGTGCCAGCAGTGAAAGGGGTTACGAACCTGAAGCTTTCTTT.

This rearrangement joins TRBV7-2 to TRBJ1-5; possibly TRBD1 for D (5 bases). Germline loops: CDR1 SGHTA, CDR2 FQGNSA. The CDR3 runs 12 residues. The ends were cut back, 1 base at V and 11 bases at J, with 9 bases in the middle. The CDR3: CASSLGGGAQHF. The CDR3 DNA follows: TGTGCCAGCAGCTTAGGGGGAGGGGCCCAGCATTTT.

The chain couples TRBV27 to TRBJ1-4; 7 bases map to TRBD1. CDR1 is MNHEY and CDR2 is SMNVEV in the germline V gene (reference sequence). CDR3 length equals 13 residues. V lost 6 bases to trimming and J lost 8 bases; unmatched junction nucleotides: 6. The CDR3: CASSHRGGEKLFF. The CDR3 DNA is TGTGCCAGCAGCCACAGGGGAGGAGAAAAACTGTTTTTT.

For the CDR3, the DNA is TGTGCCAGCAGTTACTCGGGACAGAGCTCCTACAATGAGCAGTTCTTC. Translation gives CASSYSGQSSYNEQFF. This sequence joins TRBV6-6 and TRBJ2-1, with 7 bases fitting TRBD1. Germline values: CDR1 MNHNY, CDR2 SVGAGI (reference sequence). The V and J ends lost 0 bases and 0 bases, in that order; junction bases with no gene match: 2. CDR3 length: 16 residues.

The chain links TRBV27 to TRBJ2-5; 8 bases line up with TRBD2. The CDR3 contains 14 residues. CDR1 MNHEY and CDR2 SMNVEV come from the germline V gene (reference sequence). Trimming took 5 bases from V and 4 from J; bases not matched to a gene: 6. The CDR3 region has the DNA TGTGCCAGCAGTCCTCGGGGGGGTGTAGAGACCCAGTACTTC. This sequence encodes CASSPRGGVETQYF.

This clone occurred once. This chain joins TRBV6-5 and TRBJ1-6; 7 bases are shared with TRBD1. Germline CDR1 MNHEY, CDR2 SVGAGI. The CDR3 contains 15 residues. Trimming cost V 2 bases and J 7 bases; bases outside gene matches: 5. CDR3 sequence reads: CASSYKAGGNSPLHF. The DNA for the CDR3 is TGTGCCAGCAGTTACAAGGCAGGGGGGAATTCACCCCTCCACTTT.

The V call is TRBV6-6, the J call TRBJ1-5, with 7 bases that match TRBD1. The V and J ends lost 5 bases and 4 bases, in that order; junction bases with no gene match: 5. The CDR3 runs to 14 residues. Germline values: CDR1 MNHNY, CDR2 SVGAGI (reference sequence). The CDR3 DNA sequence: TGTGCCAGCAGTCCGCCAGGGGGGAATCAGCCCCAGCATTTT. Its protein is CASSPPGGNQPQHF.

This clone has just one count. The chain carries TRBV9 and TRBJ1-2; a possible D gene is TRBD1 (6 bases). Per the germline V gene, CDR1 is SGDLS and CDR2 is YYNGEE. The CDR3 length is 14 residues. V gave up 3 bases and J gave up 9 bases, with 18 bases separating them. CDR3 sequence reads: CASSDPRGGRSYTF. The CDR3 DNA sequence: TGTGCCAGCAGCGACCCCCGAGGGGGAAGGAGCTACACCTTC.

The chain uses TRBV9 and TRBJ1-2; D remains ambiguous. The V end lost 3 bases, the J end lost 8 bases, and 14 bases lay between the germline ends. The CDR3 loop spans 13 amino acids. CDR1 is SGDLS, CDR2 YYNGEE, per germline. CDR3 region: CASSAPEYEGYTF. CDR3 bases: TGTGCCAGCAGCGCACCCGAATATGAGGGCTACACCTTC.

The chain carries TRBV6-1 and TRBJ2-7; the match to TRBD1 covers 8 bases. CDR1 is MNHNS and CDR2 is SASEGT in the germline V gene. After removal of 6 bases from V and 4 bases from J, the junction contained 8 bases not matched to a gene. The CDR3 covers 14 residues. This CDR3 reads CASRGRGQGYEQYF. The DNA of the CDR3 is TGTGCCAGCAGGGGTCGAGGACAGGGTTACGAGCAGTACTTC.

This chain joins TRBV7-5 and TRBJ2-5; TRBD2, the table's D call, lacks a check against the DNA. TRBV7-5 is a pseudogene locus. The CDR3 has 16 amino acids. CDR3 amino acids: CARSRGLPQVQETQYF. In nucleotides, the CDR3 is TGTGCCAGAAGCCGCGGGCTCCCCCAGGTCCAAGAGACCCAGTACTTC.

The chain uses TRBV13 and TRBJ2-1; 14 bases map to TRBD2. Trimming at V came to 4 bases and at J to 10 bases, leaving 3 bases not matched to a gene. Germline V lookup: CDR1 PRHDT, CDR2 FYEKMQ (reference sequence). The length of the CDR3 is 14 residues. CDR3 coding DNA: TGTGCCAGCAGCTCGGGACTAGCGGGGGACGAGCAGTTCTTC. Residues: CASSSGLAGDEQFF. Drawing the rest from reference TRBV13 and TRBJ2-1, the complete variable domain is AAGVIQSPRHLIKEKRETATLKCYPIPRHDTVYWYQQGPGQDPQFLISFYEKMQSDKGSIPDRFSAQQFSDYHSELNMSSLELGDSALYFCASSSGLAGDEQFFGPGTRLTVL.

V and J are TRBV7-2 and TRBJ2-7; D perhaps matches TRBD2 (5 bases). Trimming took off 5 bases at V and 6 bases at J, with 14 bases between the two ends. The CDR3 has 13 residues. CDR1 is SGHTA, CDR2 FQGNSA, per germline. This chain's CDR3 is CASSPRGGGEQYF. CDR3 DNA sequence: TGTGCCAGCAGCCCCCGTGGAGGAGGCGAGCAGTACTTC.

The CDR3 is CASTRGGPSGNTIYF. DNA of the CDR3: TGTGCCAGCACCAGGGGCGGGCCTAGTGGAAACACCATATATTTT. The V and J genes are TRBV6-5 and TRBJ1-3, with D perhaps matching TRBD1 (6 bases). Trimming pared 7 bases from V and 3 bases from J, leaving 16 bases between. The CDR3 runs to 15 residues. CDR1 MNHEY and CDR2 SVGAGI come from the germline V gene.

The rearrangement joins TRBV4-1 to TRBJ1-1; unclear D gene. Looked up from germline, CDR1 is MGHRA and CDR2 is YSYEKL. CDR3 length equals 13 residues. Between the trimmed V and J ends, which lost 1 base and 4 bases, there was a span of 7 bases. CDR3 sequence (DNA): TGCGCCAGCAGCCAAGGGGCAGTCACTGAAGCTTTCTTT. This gives the protein CASSQGAVTEAFF.

The chain carries TRBV19 and TRBJ1-3; D gene uncertain. Trimming pared 1 base from V and 3 bases from J, leaving 7 bases between. Germline-derived CDR1 and CDR2 are LNHDA and SQIVND (reference sequence). This CDR3 comprises 14 residues. CDR3 DNA: TGTGCCAGTAGTATAGCGGTCGGTGGAAACACCATATATTTT. Its translation: CASSIAVGGNTIYF.